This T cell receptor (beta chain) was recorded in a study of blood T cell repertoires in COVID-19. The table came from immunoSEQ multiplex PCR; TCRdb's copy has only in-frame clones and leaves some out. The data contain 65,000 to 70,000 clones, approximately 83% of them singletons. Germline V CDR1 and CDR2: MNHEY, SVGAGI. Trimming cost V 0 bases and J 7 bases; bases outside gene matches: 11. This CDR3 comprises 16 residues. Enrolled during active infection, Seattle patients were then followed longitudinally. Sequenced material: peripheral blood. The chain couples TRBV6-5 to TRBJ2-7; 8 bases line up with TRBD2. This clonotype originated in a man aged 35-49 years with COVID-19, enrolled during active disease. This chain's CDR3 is CASSYSKYLAGHEQYF. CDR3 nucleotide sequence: TGTGCCAGCAGTTACTCGAAATACTTAGCGGGGCATGAGCAGTACTTC.